The clone carrying this T cell receptor beta chain was seen a handful of times. Its cognate antigen is unknown. PCR primers comprised 60 Vbeta and 13 Jbeta primers. The table came from immunoSEQ multiplex PCR; TCRdb's copy has only in-frame clones and leaves some out. The data show about 180,000 clones, approximately 84% seen once. The sample belongs to a study of cytomegalovirus exposure and HLA in healthy donors. Study-wide background: Early released data had tens of millions of unique TCRs, all coming from HLA-typed donors.

Germline-derived CDR1 and CDR2 are SGDLS and YYNGEE. The ends were cut back, 3 bases at V and 1 base at J, with 16 bases in the middle. The CDR3 runs 16 residues. Broader study findings: Sequencing likely generated an artifact that appeared as a cluster of highly shared sequence variants. Presence/absence analyses treated sequencing depth as roughly uniform across donors. Rarity held for most TCR sequences, but there were some public TCRs that occurred in many donors.

This chain joins TRBV9 and TRBJ1-1; the D gene is possibly TRBD1 (6 bases). The source of this sequence is a girl under 18 in good health and CMV-seropositive. What was sequenced was PBMCs. In DNA, the CDR3 is TGTGCCAGCAGCGAATCTCAGGGGAGGGCGAACACTGAAGCTTTCTTT. Its protein is CASSESQGRANTEAFF.